The 14 T cell receptor beta chains given below trace back to one sample, sequenced in a study of cytomegalovirus exposure and HLA in healthy donors. With 60 Vbeta and 13 Jbeta primers, the PCR was carried out. The method was immunoSEQ multiplex PCR; TCRdb's version includes in-frame clones alone and lacks a portion of them. The data show roughly 120,000 clones, roughly 74% seen once. The material sequenced was PBMCs. Every receptor here comes from a woman in her thirties in good health and CMV-seronegative.

This chain uses TRBV7-2 with TRBJ1-1; D perhaps matches TRBD1 (5 bases). Germline V gene sequence: CDR1 SGHTA, CDR2 FQGNSA. Trimming cost V 3 bases and J 1 base, with 9 bases left between them. The CDR3 is 14 residues long. CDR3 region: CASSFTGRNTEAFF. The CDR3 nucleotides are TGTGCCAGCAGCTTCACAGGCAGGAACACTGAAGCTTTCTTT.

This clone has just one count. CDR3 sequence: CASSLRGSYGYTF. Written as DNA, the CDR3 is TGTGCCAGCAGCCTTCGAGGGAGCTATGGCTACACCTTC. This chain uses TRBV27 with TRBJ1-2, with unresolved D. Germline V gene sequence: CDR1 MNHEY, CDR2 SMNVEV (reference sequence). The CDR3 extends over 13 amino acids. Trimming took 6 bases from V and 4 from J, leaving 12 bases between them.

The genes are TRBV27 and TRBJ2-7; possible D gene TRBD2, 5 bases. CDR3 length: 17 residues. CDR1 is MNHEY and CDR2 is SMNVEV in the germline V gene (reference sequence). V lost 2 bases, J lost 1 base, and 18 bases lay in between. For the CDR3, the DNA is TGTGCCAGCAGTTTAGGCGGACTTCTTCGGGAATCCTACGAGCAGTACTTC. It encodes CASSLGGLLRESYEQYF.

This clone was seen a few times. J is TRBJ2-2 and V is TRBV10-3; 9 nucleotides line up with TRBD2. This CDR3 has 14 residues. The germline V gene encodes CDR1 ENHRY and CDR2 SYGVKD. With V trimmed by 2 bases and J by 8 bases, 3 bases remained unmatched. DNA of the CDR3: TGTGCCATCAGTGAGGGCCTAGCGGGAGGGGAGCTGTTTTTT. Translated, it gives CAISEGLAGGELFF.

This clone was observed a handful of times. The rearrangement uses TRBV23-1 and TRBJ1-6; D is ambiguous. TRBV23-1 is flagged as an ORF with uncertain function. V gave up 6 bases and J gave up 7 bases, with 19 bases separating them. The CDR3 length is 16 residues. The CDR3 DNA is TGCGCCAGCAGGCCCTTATGCGGGAACGGGAATTCACCCCTCCACTTT. This translates into CASRPLCGNGNSPLHF.

CDR3 in DNA: TGCGCCAGCAGCTTGGTTTCAGGGACTGGAAACACCATATATTTT. Protein product: CASSLVSGTGNTIYF. The chain recombines TRBV5-1 with TRBJ1-3; a weak D match, TRBD1 (5 bases). This CDR3 contains 15 residues. Germline loops: CDR1 SGHRS, CDR2 YFSETQ. Between the trimmed V and J ends, which lost 0 bases and 2 bases, there was a span of 9 bases. Full variable domain (missing parts from reference TRBV5-1 and TRBJ1-3): KAGVTQTPRYLIKTRGQQVTLSCSPISGHRSVSWYQQTPGQGLQFLFEYFSETQRNKGNFPGRFSGRQFSNSRSEMNVSTLELGDSALYLCASSLVSGTGNTIYFGEGSWLTVV.

The chain couples TRBV7-2 to TRBJ2-1; D is undetermined. CDR3 size: 14 residues. V was shortened by 1 base and J by 6 bases, with 10 bases between the two germline ends. Germline CDR1 and CDR2: SGHTA and FQGNSA. The CDR3 reads CASSLGNYPNEQFF. For the CDR3, the DNA is TGTGCCAGCAGCTTAGGTAACTATCCCAATGAGCAGTTCTTC.

V gene TRBV30 combines with J gene TRBJ2-4; 8 nucleotides match TRBD1. Germline V gives CDR1 GTSNPN, CDR2 SVGIG (reference sequence). The trim removed 0 bases at V and 10 bases at J, leaving 11 bases unmatched. The CDR3 consists of 15 residues. This chain's CDR3 is CAWSVGFRDRQIQYF. The CDR3, as DNA: TGTGCCTGGAGTGTAGGGTTCCGGGACAGGCAAATTCAGTACTTC.

The rearrangement links TRBV9 to TRBJ2-5; tentatively, D is TRBD2 (6 bases). The V gene lost 4 bases and the J gene lost 0 bases, with 25 bases spanning the gap. The germline gives CDR1 SGDLS, CDR2 YYNGEE. The length of the CDR3 is 19 residues. In nucleotides, the CDR3 is TGTGCCAGCAGCCCTCCACCGCCTTTTAGCGGCGGGTACCAAGAGACCCAGTACTTC. It yields the protein CASSPPPPFSGGYQETQYF.

The CDR3 nucleotides are TGCAGTGCTAGATTACAGGGGGAAGGGTACGAGCAGTACTTC. Its protein is CSARLQGEGYEQYF. The chain carries TRBV29-1 and TRBJ2-7; 8 bases are a match to TRBD1. The CDR3 contains 14 residues. Germline values: CDR1 SQVTM, CDR2 ANQGSEA.

This chain joins TRBV19 and TRBJ2-5; perhaps TRBD2 as D (5 bases). There are 12 residues in the CDR3. The germline V gene encodes CDR1 LNHDA and CDR2 SQIVND (reference sequence). V was trimmed by 8 bases and J by 7 bases, leaving 14 bases between them. The CDR3, as DNA: TGTGCCAGTTCCTTCCTAGGAGGGACCCAGTACTTC. This translates into CASSFLGGTQYF.

The rearrangement joins TRBV27 to TRBJ1-5, with D possibly matching TRBD1 (5 bases). The CDR3 loop spans 13 amino acids. Germline values: CDR1 MNHEY, CDR2 SMNVEV (reference sequence). Trimming left V 8 bases short and J 2 bases short, with 10 bases between. The CDR3 here is CASRGIGNQPQHF. DNA of the CDR3: TGTGCCAGCCGGGGGATAGGCAATCAGCCCCAGCATTTT.

This clone came up a few times. V usage is TRBV6-6 and J usage is TRBJ1-6, with unresolved D. The CDR3 has 13 residues. Trimming pared 6 bases from V and 1 base from J, leaving 4 bases between. Germline V gene sequence: CDR1 MNHNY, CDR2 SVGAGI (reference sequence). The CDR3 loop reads CASSPSYNSPLHF. In DNA, the CDR3 is TGTGCCAGCAGCCCTTCCTATAATTCACCCCTCCACTTT.

The rearrangement joins TRBV28 to TRBJ1-1; unclear D gene. V gave up 6 bases and J gave up 1 base, with 15 bases separating them. The CDR3 has 15 amino acids. Germline-derived CDR1 and CDR2 are MDHEN and SYDVKM. CDR3 sequence: CASSLLTKRNTEAFF. CDR3 nucleotide sequence: TGTGCCAGCAGCCTTCTCACAAAAAGGAACACTGAAGCTTTCTTT.